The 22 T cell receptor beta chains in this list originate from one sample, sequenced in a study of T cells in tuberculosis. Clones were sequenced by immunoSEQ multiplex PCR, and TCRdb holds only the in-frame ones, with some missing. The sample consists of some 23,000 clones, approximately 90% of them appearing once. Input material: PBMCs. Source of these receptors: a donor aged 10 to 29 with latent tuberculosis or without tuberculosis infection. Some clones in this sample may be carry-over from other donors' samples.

The CDR3, as DNA: TGTGCCAGCAGCCCATGGCGGGAGACCGGGGAGCTGTTTTTT. Its translation is CASSPWRETGELFF. This sequence joins TRBV5-4 and TRBJ2-2; TRBD2 aligns across 7 bases. Germline values: CDR1 SGHNT, CDR2 YYREEE (reference sequence). This CDR3 contains 14 residues. The V gene end was trimmed by 4 bases and the J gene end by 5 bases; junction bases not matched to a gene: 5.

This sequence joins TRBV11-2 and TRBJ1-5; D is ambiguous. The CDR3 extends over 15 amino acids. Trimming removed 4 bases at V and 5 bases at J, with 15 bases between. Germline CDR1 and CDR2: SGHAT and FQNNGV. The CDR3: CASSSSVGSYQPQHF. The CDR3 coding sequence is TGTGCCAGCAGCTCCTCGGTGGGCAGTTATCAGCCCCAGCATTTT.

The CDR3, as DNA: TGTGCCTGGAGTGTACATATCTATGGCTACACCTTC. Its translation: CAWSVHIYGYTF. The chain employs TRBV30 and TRBJ1-2; unclear D gene. V lost 0 bases and J 4 bases, leaving 6 bases between the germline ends. Germline values: CDR1 GTSNPN, CDR2 SVGIG (reference sequence). This CDR3 comprises 12 residues.

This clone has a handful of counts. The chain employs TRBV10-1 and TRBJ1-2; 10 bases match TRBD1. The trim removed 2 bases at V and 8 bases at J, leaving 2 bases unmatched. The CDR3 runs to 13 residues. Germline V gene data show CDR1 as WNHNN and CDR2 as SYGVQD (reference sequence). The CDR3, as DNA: TGCGCCAGCAGTGAGGACAGGGGGCGAGGCTACACCTTC. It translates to CASSEDRGRGYTF.

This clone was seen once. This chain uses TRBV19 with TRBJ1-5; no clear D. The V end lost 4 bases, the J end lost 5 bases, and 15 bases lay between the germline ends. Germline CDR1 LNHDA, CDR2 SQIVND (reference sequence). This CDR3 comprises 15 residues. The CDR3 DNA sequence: TGTGCCAGTAGTAAGACACTTTTCCCCGATCAGCCCCAGCATTTT. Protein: CASSKTLFPDQPQHF.

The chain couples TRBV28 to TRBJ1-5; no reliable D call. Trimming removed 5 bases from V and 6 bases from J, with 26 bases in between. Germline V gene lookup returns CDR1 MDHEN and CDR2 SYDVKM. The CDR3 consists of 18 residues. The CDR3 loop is CASSPIRRNPRSCQPQHF. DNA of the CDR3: TGTGCCAGCAGTCCTATCCGGAGGAACCCAAGATCGTGTCAGCCCCAGCATTTT. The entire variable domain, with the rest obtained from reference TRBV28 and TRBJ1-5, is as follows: DVKVTQSSRYLVKRTGEKVFLECVQDMDHENMFWYRQDPGLGLRLIYFSYDVKMKEKGDIPEGYSVSREKKERFSLILESASTNQTSMYLCASSPIRRNPRSCQPQHFGDGTRLSIL.

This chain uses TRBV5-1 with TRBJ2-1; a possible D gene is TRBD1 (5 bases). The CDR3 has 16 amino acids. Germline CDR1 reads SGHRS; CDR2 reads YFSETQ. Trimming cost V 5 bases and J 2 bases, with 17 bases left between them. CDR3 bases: TGCGCCAGCAGTTACTCAGGGCTATTGCCCTACAATGAGCAGTTCTTC. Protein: CASSYSGLLPYNEQFF.

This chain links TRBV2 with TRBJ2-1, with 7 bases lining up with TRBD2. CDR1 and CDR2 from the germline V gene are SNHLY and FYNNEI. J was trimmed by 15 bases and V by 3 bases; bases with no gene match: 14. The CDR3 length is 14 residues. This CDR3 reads CASSEGWLGEGTFF. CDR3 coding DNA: TGTGCCAGCAGTGAGGGGTGGCTAGGGGAGGGAACGTTCTTC.

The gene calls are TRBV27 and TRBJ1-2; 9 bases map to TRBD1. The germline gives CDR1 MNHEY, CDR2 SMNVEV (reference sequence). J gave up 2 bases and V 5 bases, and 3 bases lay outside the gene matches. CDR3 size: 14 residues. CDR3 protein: CASSHGQGNYGYTF. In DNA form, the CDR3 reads TGTGCCAGCAGTCACGGACAGGGGAACTATGGCTACACCTTC.

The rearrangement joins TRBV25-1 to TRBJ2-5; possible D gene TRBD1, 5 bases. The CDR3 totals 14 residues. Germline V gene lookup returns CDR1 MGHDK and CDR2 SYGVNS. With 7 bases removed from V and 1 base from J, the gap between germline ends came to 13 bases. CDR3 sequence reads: CASTSTESQETQYF. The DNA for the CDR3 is TGTGCCAGCACCTCGACAGAAAGCCAAGAGACCCAGTACTTC.

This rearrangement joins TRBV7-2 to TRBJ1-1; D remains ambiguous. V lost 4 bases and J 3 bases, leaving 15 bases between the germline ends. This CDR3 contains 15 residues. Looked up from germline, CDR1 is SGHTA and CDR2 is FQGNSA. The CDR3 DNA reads TGTGCCAGCAGCTCTGACACCACCTACTACACTGAAGCTTTCTTT. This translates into CASSSDTTYYTEAFF.

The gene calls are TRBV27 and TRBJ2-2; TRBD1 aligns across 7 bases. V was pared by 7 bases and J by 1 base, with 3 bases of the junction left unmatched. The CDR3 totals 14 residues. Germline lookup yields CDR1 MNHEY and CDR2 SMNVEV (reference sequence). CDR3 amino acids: CASTWTGNTGELFF. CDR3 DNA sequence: TGTGCCAGCACCTGGACAGGGAACACCGGGGAGCTGTTTTTT.

The CDR3 DNA reads TGCGCCAGCAGCGACAGAAGCGACACTGAAGCTTTCTTT. It codes for CASSDRSDTEAFF. The chain recombines TRBV5-1 with TRBJ1-1, with D possibly being TRBD1 (5 bases). Germline CDR1 and CDR2: SGHRS and YFSETQ. There are 13 residues in the CDR3. V dropped 4 bases and J dropped 3 bases, with 10 bases sitting between them.

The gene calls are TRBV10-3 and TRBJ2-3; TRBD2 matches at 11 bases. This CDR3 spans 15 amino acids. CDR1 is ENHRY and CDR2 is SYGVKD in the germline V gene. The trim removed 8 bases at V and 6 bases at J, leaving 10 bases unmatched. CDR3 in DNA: TGTGCCATCGGTCCTACTAGCGGGGGATCCGATACGCAGTATTTT. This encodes CAIGPTSGGSDTQYF.

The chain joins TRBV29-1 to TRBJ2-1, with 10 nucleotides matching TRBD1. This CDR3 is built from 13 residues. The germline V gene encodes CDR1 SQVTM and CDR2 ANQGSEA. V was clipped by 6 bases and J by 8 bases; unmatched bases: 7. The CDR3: CSVRQGAAYEQFF. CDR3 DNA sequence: TGCAGCGTCCGACAGGGGGCAGCGTATGAGCAGTTCTTC.

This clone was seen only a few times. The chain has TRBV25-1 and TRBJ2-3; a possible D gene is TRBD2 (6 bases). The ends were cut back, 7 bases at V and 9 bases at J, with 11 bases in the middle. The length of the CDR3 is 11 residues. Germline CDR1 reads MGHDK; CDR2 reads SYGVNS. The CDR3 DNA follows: TGTGCCAGCACCCCGGGGGACACGCAGTATTTT. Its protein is CASTPGDTQYF.

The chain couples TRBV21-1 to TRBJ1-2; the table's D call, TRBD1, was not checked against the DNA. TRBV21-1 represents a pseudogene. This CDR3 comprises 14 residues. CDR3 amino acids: CASSKETGNYGYTF. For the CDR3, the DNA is TGTGCCAGCAGCAAAGAGACAGGGAACTATGGCTACACCTTC.

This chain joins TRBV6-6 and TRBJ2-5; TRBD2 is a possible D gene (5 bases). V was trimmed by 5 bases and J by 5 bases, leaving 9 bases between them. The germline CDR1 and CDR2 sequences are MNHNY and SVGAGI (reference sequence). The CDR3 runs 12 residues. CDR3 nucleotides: TGTGCCAGCAGTACTAGTAGGGAGACCCAGTACTTC. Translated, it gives CASSTSRETQYF.

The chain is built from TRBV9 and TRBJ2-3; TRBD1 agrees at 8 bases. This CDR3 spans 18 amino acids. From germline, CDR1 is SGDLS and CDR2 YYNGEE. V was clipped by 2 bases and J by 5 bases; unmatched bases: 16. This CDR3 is CASSVSLADRGSLDTQYF. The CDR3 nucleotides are TGTGCCAGCAGCGTGAGTTTGGCCGACAGGGGATCACTAGATACGCAGTATTTT.

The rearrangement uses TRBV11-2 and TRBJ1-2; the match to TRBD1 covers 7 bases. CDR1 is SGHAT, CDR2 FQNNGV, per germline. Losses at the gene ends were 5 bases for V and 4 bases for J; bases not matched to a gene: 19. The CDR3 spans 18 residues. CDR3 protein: CASSPRSSDRVSFYGYTF. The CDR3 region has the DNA TGTGCCAGCAGCCCCCGTTCGAGCGACAGGGTATCCTTCTATGGCTACACCTTC.

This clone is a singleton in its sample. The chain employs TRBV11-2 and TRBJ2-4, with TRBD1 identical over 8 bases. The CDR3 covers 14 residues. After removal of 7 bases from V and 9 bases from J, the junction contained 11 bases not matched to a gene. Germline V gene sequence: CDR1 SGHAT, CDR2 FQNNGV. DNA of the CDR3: TGTGCCAGCAATGAAGGGACAGGCGGTAGCATTCAGTACTTC. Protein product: CASNEGTGGSIQYF.

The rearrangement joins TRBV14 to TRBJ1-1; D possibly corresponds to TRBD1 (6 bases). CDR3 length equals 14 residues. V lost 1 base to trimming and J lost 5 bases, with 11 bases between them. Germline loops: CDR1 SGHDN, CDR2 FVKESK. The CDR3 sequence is CASSQVRGATEAFF. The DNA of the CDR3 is TGTGCCAGCAGCCAAGTCAGGGGTGCAACTGAAGCTTTCTTT.